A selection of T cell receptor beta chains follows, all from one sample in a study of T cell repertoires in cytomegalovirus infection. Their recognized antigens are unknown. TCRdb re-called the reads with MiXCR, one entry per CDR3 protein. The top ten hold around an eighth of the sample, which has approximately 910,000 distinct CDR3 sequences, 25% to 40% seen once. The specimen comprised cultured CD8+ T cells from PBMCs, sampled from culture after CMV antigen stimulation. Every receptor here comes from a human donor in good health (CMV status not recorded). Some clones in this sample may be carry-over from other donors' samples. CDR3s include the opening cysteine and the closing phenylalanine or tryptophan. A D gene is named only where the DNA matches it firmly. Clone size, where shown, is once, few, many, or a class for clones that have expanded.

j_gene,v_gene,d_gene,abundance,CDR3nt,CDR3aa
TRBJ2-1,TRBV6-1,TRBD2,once,TGTGCCAGCAGTGATTGGTTCGGGGGGAGTTACAATGAGCAGTTCTTC,CASSDWFGGSYNEQFF
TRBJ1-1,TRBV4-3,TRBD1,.,TGCGCCAGCAGCCAACCGGGACAGACGAACACTGAAGCTTTCTTT,CASSQPGQTNTEAFF
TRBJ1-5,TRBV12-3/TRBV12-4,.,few,TGTGCCAGCAGTTCCCTGGGTACAGGTCATCAGCCCCAGCATTTT,CASSSLGTGHQPQHF
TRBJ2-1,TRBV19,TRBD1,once,TGTGCCAGTAGTATGGGACAGGGGGCCTACAATGAGCAGTTCTTC,CASSMGQGAYNEQFF
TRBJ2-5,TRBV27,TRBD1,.,TGTGCCAGCAGTTTGGCCGGGACAGGGACAGAGACCCAGTACTTC,CASSLAGTGTETQYF
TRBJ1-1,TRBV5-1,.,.,TGCGCCAGCAGCTCTGGGACCACTGAAACTTTCTTT,CASSSGTTETFF
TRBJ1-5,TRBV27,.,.,TGTGCCAGCAGTTTCCGTCGACAGTTGAATCAGCCCCAGCATTTT,CASSFRRQLNQPQHF
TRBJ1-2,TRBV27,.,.,TGTGCCGCCTATGGGGGGCAGGACTATGGCTACACCTTC,CAAYGGQDYGYTF
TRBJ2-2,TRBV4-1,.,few,TGCGCCAGCAGCCTGACGGGATCTTGGAACCGGGAGCTGTTTTTT,CASSLTGSWNRELFF
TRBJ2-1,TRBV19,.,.,TGTGCCAGTAGTATAGAGGGGGCGAACAATGAGCAGTTCTTC,CASSIEGANNEQFF
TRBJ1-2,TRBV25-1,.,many,TGTGCCAGCAGTGAAAGGACAGACATCTATGGCTACACCTTC,CASSERTDIYGYTF
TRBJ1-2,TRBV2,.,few,TGTGCCAGCAGTGAACGGGGTCTAGGCGGCTACACCTTC,CASSERGLGGYTF
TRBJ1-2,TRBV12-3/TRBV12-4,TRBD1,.,TGTGCCAGCAGCCCTTTCACAGGGGGACATGGCTACACCTTC,CASSPFTGGHGYTF
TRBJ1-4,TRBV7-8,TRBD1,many,TGTGCCAGCAGCTTCCGGACAGGGACCGAAAAACTGTTTTTT,CASSFRTGTEKLFF
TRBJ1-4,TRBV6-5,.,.,TGTGCCAGCAGGATGACACAAGAAAATGAAAAACCGTTTTTT,CASRMTQENEKPFF
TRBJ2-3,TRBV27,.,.,TGTGCCAGCAGTTTATGGAGTGGGGCAGATACGCAGTATTTT,CASSLWSGADTQYF
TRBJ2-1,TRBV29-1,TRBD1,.,TGCAGCGTAGATACAGGGGGCCTGCTGTACAATGAGCAGTTCTTC,CSVDTGGLLYNEQFF
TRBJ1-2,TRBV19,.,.,TGTGCCAGTACACCGGGCCCCTCCTATGGCTACACCTTC,CASTPGPSYGYTF
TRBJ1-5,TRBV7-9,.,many,TGTGCCAGCAGCTTCAACAATCAGCCCCAGCATTTT,CASSFNNQPQHF
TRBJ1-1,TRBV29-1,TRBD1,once,TGCAGCGTAACCGGGACAGCTACTGAAGCTTTCTTT,CSVTGTATEAFF
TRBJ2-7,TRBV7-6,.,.,TGTGCCAGCAGCTTAGGGGGATGGTACGAGCAGTACTTC,CASSLGGWYEQYF
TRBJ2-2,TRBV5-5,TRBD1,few,TGTGCCAGCAGCTACGGGACAGGGGGCTGGACCGGGGAGCTGTTTTTT,CASSYGTGGWTGELFF